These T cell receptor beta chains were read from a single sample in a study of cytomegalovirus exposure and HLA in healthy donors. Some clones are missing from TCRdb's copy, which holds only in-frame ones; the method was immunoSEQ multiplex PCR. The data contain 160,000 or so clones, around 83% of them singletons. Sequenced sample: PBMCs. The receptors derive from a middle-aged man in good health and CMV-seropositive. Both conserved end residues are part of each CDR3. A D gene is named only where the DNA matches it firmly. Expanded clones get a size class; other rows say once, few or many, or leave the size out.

CDR3nt: TGTGCCAGCAGTCCCGTGACAGGGGCAAACACCGGGGAGCTGTTTTTT
CDR3aa: CASSPVTGANTGELFF
d_gene: TRBD1
len: 16
j_gene: TRBJ2-2
v_gene: TRBV28
abundance: .

CDR3nt: TGCAGCGTTGCCGGGTCAAGCACTGAAGCTTTCTTT
CDR3aa: CSVAGSSTEAFF
d_gene: .
len: 12
j_gene: TRBJ1-1
v_gene: TRBV29-1
abundance: .

CDR3nt: TGTGCCAGCTCACCACAGGGGTCGGAAGAGACCCAGTACTTC
CDR3aa: CASSPQGSEETQYF
d_gene: .
len: 14
j_gene: TRBJ2-5
v_gene: TRBV18
abundance: once

CDR3nt: TGCGGCGTTGACCCGGGCACAGATACGCAGTATTTT
CDR3aa: CGVDPGTDTQYF
d_gene: .
len: 12
j_gene: TRBJ2-3
v_gene: TRBV29-1
abundance: .

CDR3nt: TGTGCCAGCAGTTTGGACAGGGATTCAGCAACTAATGAAAAACTGTTTTTT
CDR3aa: CASSLDRDSATNEKLFF
d_gene: TRBD1
len: 17
j_gene: TRBJ1-4
v_gene: TRBV27
abundance: .

CDR3nt: TGCGCCAGCAGCTTGGCAGGGACAGGGGTCCACGAGCAGTACTTC
CDR3aa: CASSLAGTGVHEQYF
d_gene: TRBD1
len: 15
j_gene: TRBJ2-7
v_gene: TRBV5-1
abundance: .

CDR3nt: TGTGCCAGCAGCTTGGGTCAGAGCAATCAGCCCCAGCATTTT
CDR3aa: CASSLGQSNQPQHF
d_gene: .
len: 14
j_gene: TRBJ1-5
v_gene: TRBV5-6
abundance: .

CDR3nt: TGTGCCTGGAGTGACAGGAGCAATCAGCCCCAGCATTTT
CDR3aa: CAWSDRSNQPQHF
d_gene: .
len: 13
j_gene: TRBJ1-5
v_gene: TRBV30
abundance: .

CDR3nt: TGTGCCAGTAGGGGCAGGGGCGGTAGCGGGGAGCTGTTTTTT
CDR3aa: CASRGRGGSGELFF
d_gene: .
len: 14
j_gene: TRBJ2-2
v_gene: TRBV19
abundance: once

CDR3nt: TGTGCCAGCAGCGTAGTAGGCGGTTCCTACAATGAGCAGTTCTTC
CDR3aa: CASSVVGGSYNEQFF
d_gene: .
len: 15
j_gene: TRBJ2-1
v_gene: TRBV9
abundance: .

CDR3nt: TGTGCCAGCACCTTAAATATGGCAGGGGACACTGAAGCTTTCTTT
CDR3aa: CASTLNMAGDTEAFF
d_gene: .
len: 15
j_gene: TRBJ1-1
v_gene: TRBV7-8
abundance: .

CDR3nt: TGTGCCAGCAGCGTCGGGACTAGCGGGGATGCAGATACGCAGTATTTT
CDR3aa: CASSVGTSGDADTQYF
d_gene: TRBD2
len: 16
j_gene: TRBJ2-3
v_gene: TRBV9
abundance: .

CDR3nt: TGTGCCAGCAGCTTACTAGCGGGAGGGCAGAATGAGCAGTTCTTC
CDR3aa: CASSLLAGGQNEQFF
d_gene: TRBD2
len: 15
j_gene: TRBJ2-1
v_gene: TRBV7-3
abundance: few

CDR3nt: TGTGCCAGTAGTATGATGCCGGGGCCGGACAGGACAGACTTGGACTACACCTTC
CDR3aa: CASSMMPGPDRTDLDYTF
d_gene: TRBD1
len: 18
j_gene: TRBJ1-2
v_gene: TRBV19
abundance: .

CDR3nt: TGTGCCAGCAGTGACCAAGGACAGGGGGTGACCTACAATGAGCAGTTCTTC
CDR3aa: CASSDQGQGVTYNEQFF
d_gene: TRBD1
len: 17
j_gene: TRBJ2-1
v_gene: TRBV6-4
abundance: .

CDR3nt: TGTGCCAGCAGCTTTGGACAGACTAGCAATCAGCCCCAGCATTTT
CDR3aa: CASSFGQTSNQPQHF
d_gene: .
len: 15
j_gene: TRBJ1-5
v_gene: TRBV7-2
abundance: .

CDR3nt: TGTGCCAGCAGTGAAGTAGGGGGACACGTCTCCTACAATGAGCAGTTCTTC
CDR3aa: CASSEVGGHVSYNEQFF
d_gene: .
len: 17
j_gene: TRBJ2-1
v_gene: TRBV2
abundance: .

CDR3nt: TGTGCCAGCAGCTCGGGGACAGCTACCTACGAGCAGTACTTC
CDR3aa: CASSSGTATYEQYF
d_gene: TRBD1
len: 14
j_gene: TRBJ2-7
v_gene: TRBV2
abundance: .

CDR3nt: TGTGCCAGCGGACTAGCGGGAGGGCTCGGGGCTGATACGCAGTATTTT
CDR3aa: CASGLAGGLGADTQYF
d_gene: TRBD2
len: 16
j_gene: TRBJ2-3
v_gene: TRBV28
abundance: .

CDR3nt: TGTGCCAGCAGTCAGATCGGGACAGCTTACGAGCAGTACTTC
CDR3aa: CASSQIGTAYEQYF
d_gene: TRBD1
len: 14
j_gene: TRBJ2-7
v_gene: TRBV28
abundance: few

CDR3nt: TGTGCCAGCAGCTTAGGTCTAAGACTAGTAGGCAATGAGCAGTTCTTC
CDR3aa: CASSLGLRLVGNEQFF
d_gene: .
len: 16
j_gene: TRBJ2-1
v_gene: TRBV7-2
abundance: .

CDR3nt: TGCGCCAGCAGTTCCCTAGACCTGAACACTGAAGCTTTCTTT
CDR3aa: CASSSLDLNTEAFF
d_gene: .
len: 14
j_gene: TRBJ1-1
v_gene: TRBV5-1
abundance: .

CDR3nt: TGTGCCAGCAGCGTAGCGGGACTAGCGGGAGAAGAGACCCAGTACTTC
CDR3aa: CASSVAGLAGEETQYF
d_gene: TRBD2
len: 16
j_gene: TRBJ2-5
v_gene: TRBV9
abundance: .

CDR3nt: TGTGCCAGCAGCTCTCCAAAACCCTCGCGGCCCTACGAGCAGTACTTC
CDR3aa: CASSSPKPSRPYEQYF
d_gene: .
len: 16
j_gene: TRBJ2-7
v_gene: TRBV11-2
abundance: .

CDR3nt: TGTGCCACCAGCCCCCCCGGGACAACGAACACTGAAGCTTTCTTT
CDR3aa: CATSPPGTTNTEAFF
d_gene: .
len: 15
j_gene: TRBJ1-1
v_gene: TRBV15
abundance: .

CDR3nt: TGTGCCAGCAGCTTAGCGCAGGGCGGGGGCAATCAGCCCCAGCATTTT
CDR3aa: CASSLAQGGGNQPQHF
d_gene: .
len: 16
j_gene: TRBJ1-5
v_gene: TRBV7-2
abundance: .